This entry concerns a single TCR beta chain. Germline CDR1 and CDR2: SGHTA and FQGNSA. V lost 4 bases, J lost 7 bases, and 8 bases stayed unmatched. CDR3 length: 14 residues. This record belongs to a study of cytomegalovirus exposure and HLA in healthy donors. Amplification used 60 Vbeta primers and 13 Jbeta primers. Repertoires were generated with immunoSEQ multiplex PCR, while TCRdb's copy carries only in-frame clones and drops some. The sample holds more than 80,000 clones, over 55% seen once. This receptor was identified in a female donor in good health and CMV-seronegative. The chain combines TRBV7-2 with TRBJ2-7; 9 nucleotides match TRBD2. Material: PBMCs. The chain's CDR3 is CASSYRAGGREQYF. The DNA for the CDR3 is TGTGCCAGCAGCTATCGGGCGGGAGGGAGGGAGCAGTACTTC.